These 3 T cell receptor beta chains were sequenced from one sample in a study of cytomegalovirus exposure and HLA in healthy donors. PCR amplification relied on 60 Vbeta primers (plus 13 Jbeta primers). Profiled with immunoSEQ multiplex PCR; TCRdb holds only in-frame clones, not every one. The top ten clones hold 1% of a sample with about 160,000 clones, around 78% of them seen once. Specimen: PBMCs. The origin of the receptors is a woman between 40 and 50 years old in good health and CMV-seronegative.

This clone has a single count. As DNA, the CDR3 is TGTGCCAGCAGCGCCTCAGGGGGCTCCTACAATGAGCAGTTCTTC. Residues: CASSASGGSYNEQFF. The chain couples TRBV11-3 to TRBJ2-1; 7 bases align to TRBD1. J lost 0 bases, V lost 5 bases, and 4 bases had no gene match. CDR3 length: 15 amino acids. Germline values: CDR1 SGHNT, CDR2 YENEEA.

The chain links TRBV20-1 to TRBJ1-1; TRBD1 is a possible D gene (6 bases). V was clipped by 6 bases and J by 7 bases, with 12 bases between them. The CDR3 totals 11 residues. CDR1 and CDR2 from the germline V gene are DFQATT and SNEGSKA (reference sequence). CDR3 amino acids: CSAPDRNEAFF. As DNA, the CDR3 is TGCAGTGCCCCGGACAGAAATGAAGCTTTCTTT.

The chain couples TRBV5-6 to TRBJ2-7; 8 bases line up with TRBD2. V shed 3 bases, J shed 1 base, and the junction held 3 bases outside the gene matches. The CDR3 consists of 14 residues. The germline V gene encodes CDR1 SGHDT and CDR2 YYEEEE. The CDR3 reads CASSSGLASYEQYF. In DNA form, the CDR3 reads TGTGCCAGCAGCTCAGGACTAGCTTCCTACGAGCAGTACTTC.